The 6 T cell receptor beta chains given below trace back to one sample, sequenced in a study of blood T cell repertoires in COVID-19. Measured with immunoSEQ multiplex PCR; TCRdb has only the in-frame clones, and not every one. The table lists roughly 410,000 clones, 89% of them singletons. What was sequenced was peripheral blood. These receptors originate from a man aged 35-49 years with acute or convalescent COVID-19.

The rearrangement joins TRBV19 to TRBJ2-5; 13 nucleotides line up with TRBD2. The junction had 10 bases not matched to a gene; V was cut back by 1 base and J by 5 bases. CDR1 is LNHDA, CDR2 SQIVND, per germline (reference sequence). The CDR3 is 18 residues long. The CDR3 DNA reads TGTGCCAGTAGTATAGCTTATCCGGGACTAGCGGGAAGTGAGACCCAGTACTTC. Its translation is CASSIAYPGLAGSETQYF.

This CDR3 reads CRGGSPSEAFF. DNA of the CDR3: TGCAGAGGGGGCTCCCCCAGTGAAGCTTTCTTT. This sequence joins TRBV29-1 and TRBJ1-1; 7 bases agree with TRBD1. CDR3 length: 11 amino acids. Germline V gives CDR1 SQVTM, CDR2 ANQGSEA.

The rearrangement uses TRBV10-3 and TRBJ2-2, with D perhaps matching TRBD1 (6 bases). The CDR3 spans 16 residues. CDR1 is ENHRY and CDR2 is SYGVKD in the germline V gene. Deletions cut 2 bases from V and 1 base from J, with 11 bases between. CDR3 sequence: CAISEGTLGNTGELFF. Here the CDR3 DNA reads TGTGCCATCAGTGAGGGGACACTGGGGAACACCGGGGAGCTGTTTTTT.

The chain joins TRBV7-9 to TRBJ1-6; TRBD1 matches 9 bases. J gave up 9 bases and V 5 bases, and 8 bases lay outside the gene matches. The CDR3 contains 15 residues. Germline lookup yields CDR1 SEHNR and CDR2 FQNEAQ (reference sequence). The CDR3 bases are TGTGCCAGCAGCCCCCGGACAGGGGCTATTTCACCCCTCCACTTT. Protein product: CASSPRTGAISPLHF. The full variable domain, in which reference TRBV7-9 and TRBJ1-6 provide the parts outside the CDR3, is DTGVSQNPRHKITKRGQNVTFRCDPISEHNRLYWYRQTLGQGPEFLTYFQNEAQLEKSRLLSDRFSAERPKGSFSTLEIQRTEQGDSAMYLCASSPRTGAISPLHFGNGTRLTVT.

This rearrangement joins TRBV13 to TRBJ2-4, with 7 bases that match TRBD2. The J segment lost 0 bases and the V segment lost 4 bases, leaving 6 bases of the junction unmatched. Germline V CDR1 and CDR2: PRHDT, FYEKMQ (reference sequence). The CDR3 sequence is 16 residues long. CDR3: CASSSTGGLAKNIQYF. CDR3 bases: TGTGCCAGCAGCTCAACGGGGGGTTTAGCCAAAAACATTCAGTACTTC. The full variable domain, in which reference TRBV13 and TRBJ2-4 provide the parts outside the CDR3, is AAGVIQSPRHLIKEKRETATLKCYPIPRHDTVYWYQQGPGQDPQFLISFYEKMQSDKGSIPDRFSAQQFSDYHSELNMSSLELGDSALYFCASSSTGGLAKNIQYFGAGTRLSVL.

The rearrangement joins TRBV4-3 to TRBJ2-3; TRBD2 matches at 11 bases. The germline V gene encodes CDR1 LGHNA and CDR2 YSLEER. Trimming at V came to 3 bases and at J to 0 bases, leaving 5 bases not matched to a gene. CDR3 length: 17 residues. DNA of the CDR3: TGCGCCAGCAGCCAGTTAGCGGGGGGGCGTAGCACAGATACGCAGTATTTT. This codes for CASSQLAGGRSTDTQYF.